Presented here are 9 T cell receptor beta chains from one specimen sequenced in a study of cytomegalovirus exposure and HLA in healthy donors. PCR was performed using 60 Vbeta and 13 Jbeta primers. Sequencing used immunoSEQ multiplex PCR; TCRdb keeps in-frame clones, though not all of them. Of approximately 170,000 clones listed, approximately 73% are singletons. Sequenced input: PBMCs. The receptor source for this set is a woman between 18 and 30 years old in good health and CMV-seropositive.

A remark on this clone: Within the sample, other DNA sequences also encode this same CDR3. V gene TRBV19 combines with J gene TRBJ1-1; 10 bases fit TRBD1. This CDR3 spans 15 amino acids. CDR1 is LNHDA, CDR2 SQIVND, per germline (reference sequence). J lost 4 bases, V lost 4 bases, and 6 bases had no gene match. The CDR3 is CASSRDRGEGTEAFF. As DNA, the CDR3 is TGTGCCAGTAGTAGGGACAGGGGAGAGGGCACTGAAGCTTTCTTT.

CDR3 region: CASSIPRTGRMNTEAFF. For the CDR3, the DNA is TGTGCCAGTAGTATACCCCGGACAGGGAGGATGAACACTGAAGCTTTCTTT. The V call is TRBV19, the J call TRBJ1-1; 8 bases agree with TRBD1. The CDR3 extends over 17 amino acids. V shed 2 bases and J 0 bases; nucleotides not matched to a gene: 8. CDR1 LNHDA and CDR2 SQIVND come from the germline V gene (reference sequence).

This chain links TRBV9 with TRBJ2-2; D perhaps matches TRBD1 (6 bases). Looked up from germline, CDR1 is SGDLS and CDR2 is YYNGEE. This CDR3 contains 13 residues. Trimming pared 6 bases from V and 4 bases from J, leaving 10 bases between. The CDR3 coding sequence is TGTGCCAGCAACAGGGTGGCCACCGGGGAGCTGTTTTTT. Translated: CASNRVATGELFF. The full variable domain, completed using reference TRBV9 and TRBJ2-2, is DSGVTQTPKHLITATGQRVTLRCSPRSGDLSVYWYQQSLDQGLQFLIQYYNGEERAKGNILERFSAQQFPDLHSELNLSSLELGDSALYFCASNRVATGELFFGEGSRLTVL.

This chain uses TRBV6-1 with TRBJ2-7; the D gene is possibly TRBD2 (6 bases). The CDR3 contains 15 residues. The V gene lost 7 bases and the J gene lost 2 bases, with 18 bases spanning the gap. Germline V gene data show CDR1 as MNHNS and CDR2 as SASEGT. CDR3 in amino acids: CASTPDWDFAYEQYF. Written as DNA, the CDR3 is TGTGCCAGCACCCCCGACTGGGACTTTGCCTACGAGCAGTACTTC.

The chain combines TRBV4-3 with TRBJ1-2; 10 bases agree with TRBD1. Losses at the gene ends were 0 bases for V and 4 bases for J; bases not matched to a gene: 5. CDR3 length: 16 residues. Germline lookup yields CDR1 LGHNA and CDR2 YSLEER. The CDR3 loop reads CASSQEGQGLSYGYTF. The CDR3, as DNA: TGCGCCAGCAGCCAAGAGGGACAGGGGTTGAGCTATGGCTACACCTTC.

The chain joins TRBV7-9 to TRBJ1-6, with D possibly TRBD1 on 6 matching bases. The CDR3 has 14 amino acids. Germline CDR1 is SEHNR and CDR2 is FQNEAQ (reference sequence). V was pared by 5 bases and J by 7 bases, with 12 bases between. The CDR3 region has the DNA TGTGCCAGCAGCCCAAGGACAGACAATTCACCCCTCCACTTT. Translation gives CASSPRTDNSPLHF.

V is TRBV6-5 and J is TRBJ1-5, with 8 nucleotides matching TRBD1. The V segment lost 6 bases and the J segment 0 bases; nucleotides outside the gene matches: 4. Per the germline V gene, CDR1 is MNHEY and CDR2 is SVGAGI. This CDR3 has 15 amino acids. The DNA for the CDR3 is TGTGCCAGCAGACGACAGGGGACTAGCAATCAGCCCCAGCATTTT. Translation gives CASRRQGTSNQPQHF.

The J gene is TRBJ2-5, the V gene TRBV7-8; D remains ambiguous. The V gene's germline CDR1 is SGHVS and CDR2 FQNEAQ. This CDR3 region has 16 residues. V dropped 5 bases and J dropped 3 bases, with 19 bases sitting between them. The CDR3 protein is CASSPNRYEEEETQYF. As DNA, the CDR3 is TGTGCCAGCAGCCCCAACCGGTACGAAGAAGAAGAGACCCAGTACTTC.

V and J are TRBV11-2 and TRBJ1-4; TRBD1 matches at 7 bases. J was trimmed by 6 bases and V by 5 bases; bases with no gene match: 9. The CDR3 contains 15 residues. Per the germline V gene, CDR1 is SGHAT and CDR2 is FQNNGV. CDR3 region: CASSQFAGGDEKLFF. CDR3 nucleotide sequence: TGTGCCAGCAGCCAATTTGCAGGGGGAGATGAAAAACTGTTTTTT.